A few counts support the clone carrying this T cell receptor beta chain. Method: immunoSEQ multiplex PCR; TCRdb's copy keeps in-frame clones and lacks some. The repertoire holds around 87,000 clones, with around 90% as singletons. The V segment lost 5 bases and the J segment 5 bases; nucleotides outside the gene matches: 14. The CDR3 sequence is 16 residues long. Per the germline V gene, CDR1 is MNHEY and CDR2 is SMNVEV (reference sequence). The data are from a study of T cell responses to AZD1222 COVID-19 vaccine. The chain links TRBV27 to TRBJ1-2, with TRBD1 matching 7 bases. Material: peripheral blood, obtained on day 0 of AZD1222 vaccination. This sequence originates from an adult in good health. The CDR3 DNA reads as TGTGCCAGCAGTCCCTTCGCCGGGACAGACCTTTATGGCTACACCTTC. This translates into CASSPFAGTDLYGYTF.